Shown below are 15 T cell receptor beta chains from a single sample sequenced in a study of T cells after yellow fever vaccination. TCRdb ran MiXCR on the 5' RACE reads and lists one entry per CDR3 protein. Counted here are roughly 520,000 distinct CDR3 sequences, just over 20% occurring once; the ten biggest clones make up around 17%. Sample: PBMCs, taken 21 days after the first yellow fever vaccination. The receptors stem from a man younger than 35 who received the YFV17D yellow fever vaccine.

This clonotype was observed a few times. The V and J genes are TRBV15 and TRBJ1-2, with 10 bases identical to TRBD1. This CDR3 is built from 17 residues. The germline CDR1 and CDR2 sequences are LNHNV and YYDKDF (reference sequence). The J segment lost 4 bases and the V segment lost 3 bases, leaving 11 bases of the junction unmatched. CDR3 in amino acids: CATSRPGQGQYSYGYTF. CDR3 DNA: TGTGCCACCAGCAGGCCGGGACAGGGGCAGTACAGCTATGGCTACACCTTC.

In this sample, this clonotype turned up many times. The chain links TRBV10-3 to TRBJ1-5; D uncertain. The CDR3 has 14 amino acids. The germline V gene has CDR1 ENHRY and CDR2 SYGVKD. The V and J ends lost 4 bases and 0 bases respectively, with 7 bases between them. CDR3 coding DNA: TGTGCCATCAGTGGCATAAATAGCAATCAGCCCCAGCATTTT. It is translated as CAISGINSNQPQHF.

The chain carries TRBV19 and TRBJ2-7; 7 nucleotides agree with TRBD1. Trimming cost V 6 bases and J 2 bases; bases outside gene matches: 10. Germline lookup yields CDR1 LNHDA and CDR2 SQIVND (reference sequence). The CDR3 covers 15 residues. CDR3 bases: TGTGCCAGTAGCCTCACGCCTGGACAGGCCTACGAGCAGTACTTC. It encodes CASSLTPGQAYEQYF.

This chain uses TRBV29-1 with TRBJ2-5, with a tentative D call TRBD1 (6 bases). Trimming left V 4 bases short and J 0 bases short, with 6 bases between. Germline V gene sequence: CDR1 SQVTM, CDR2 ANQGSEA. The CDR3 loop spans 12 amino acids. The DNA of the CDR3 is TGCAGCGTTGCAGGGGACCAAGAGACCCAGTACTTC. Its translation: CSVAGDQETQYF.

The chain employs TRBV20-1 and TRBJ1-6, with TRBD1 matching 12 bases. CDR3 length: 13 amino acids. Germline V gene lookup returns CDR1 DFQATT and CDR2 SNEGSKA (reference sequence). V shed 6 bases, J shed 12 bases, and the junction held 6 bases outside the gene matches. The chain's CDR3 is CSATGTGGVPLHF. CDR3 bases: TGCAGTGCAACCGGGACAGGGGGCGTACCCCTCCACTTT.

This clonotype was seen a few times. The chain's CDR3 is CASSQGQRNTEAFF. The CDR3 nucleotides read TGTGCCAGCAGCCAGGGACAGAGGAACACTGAAGCTTTCTTT. This chain uses TRBV4-2 with TRBJ1-1; 7 nucleotides line up with TRBD1. The CDR3 is 14 amino acids. After removal of 3 bases from V and 1 base from J, the junction contained 2 bases not matched to a gene. From germline, CDR1 is LGHNA and CDR2 YNFKEQ.

In this sample, this clonotype turned up a few times. The chain joins TRBV25-1 to TRBJ2-3; 7 nucleotides align to TRBD1. CDR3 length: 15 residues. The germline V gene has CDR1 MGHDK and CDR2 SYGVNS. With 8 bases clipped from V and 3 bases from J, the junction kept 11 bases outside the gene matches. The CDR3 region is CASSKAGTATDTQYF. The CDR3, as DNA: TGTGCCAGCTCCAAAGCCGGGACAGCAACAGATACGCAGTATTTT.

This chain links TRBV18 with TRBJ1-1, with 9 bases that match TRBD1. V shed 4 bases, J shed 8 bases, and the junction held 8 bases outside the gene matches. This CDR3 has 14 residues. From germline, CDR1 is KGHSH and CDR2 LQKENI. The chain's CDR3 is CASSRAGTGLEAFF. The CDR3 DNA is TGTGCCAGCTCACGCGCCGGGACAGGGTTAGAAGCTTTCTTT.

In DNA, the CDR3 is TGTGCCAGCAGCTTATTGTACTATTGGGCTGGAAACACCATATATTTT. It codes for CASSLLYYWAGNTIYF. The gene calls are TRBV11-2 and TRBJ1-3; no definite D call. Germline V lookup: CDR1 SGHAT, CDR2 FQNNGV. The CDR3 spans 16 residues. Trimming stripped 2 bases from V and 2 bases from J, with 13 bases between.

This clonotype was observed a few times. Here the CDR3 DNA reads TGTGCCAGTAGTATAGGTGGCGGGGAGCTGTTTTTT. Translated: CASSIGGGELFF. This rearrangement joins TRBV19 to TRBJ2-2; no firm D call. CDR1 is LNHDA and CDR2 is SQIVND in the germline V gene (reference sequence). This CDR3 is built from 12 residues. V gave up 1 base and J gave up 7 bases, with 4 bases separating them.

This clonotype was seen a few times. V usage is TRBV14 and J usage is TRBJ1-2; D call uncertain. Germline values: CDR1 SGHDN, CDR2 FVKESK. Between the trimmed V and J ends, which lost 1 base and 0 bases, there was a span of 9 bases. CDR3 length: 15 residues. CDR3 loop: CASSQGGLANYGYTF. CDR3 coding DNA: TGTGCCAGCAGCCAAGGGGGATTAGCTAACTATGGCTACACCTTC.

The chain employs TRBV5-4 and TRBJ2-1; D gene uncertain. CDR1 and CDR2 (germline): SGHNT, YYREEE (reference sequence). V lost 5 bases and J lost 4, with 10 bases in between. CDR3 length: 13 residues. The CDR3 protein is CASSAPTYNEQFF. CDR3 DNA: TGTGCCAGCAGTGCTCCAACGTACAATGAGCAGTTCTTC. The variable domain in full, with the rest retrieved from reference TRBV5-4 and TRBJ2-1, is ETGVTQSPTHLIKTRGQQVTLRCSSQSGHNTVSWYQQALGQGPQFIFQYYREEENGRGNFPPRFSGLQFPNYSSELNVNALELDDSALYLCASSAPTYNEQFFGPGTRLTVL.

This clonotype was observed a handful of times. The chain is built from TRBV4-1 and TRBJ2-5; 12 positions agree with TRBD2. CDR1 is MGHRA, CDR2 YSYEKL, per germline. Trimming removed 1 base from V and 5 bases from J; junction bases left unmatched: 8. This CDR3 contains 17 residues. The CDR3 is CASSQATSGGLGETQYF. The CDR3 DNA sequence: TGCGCCAGCAGCCAAGCAACTAGCGGGGGGCTAGGGGAGACCCAGTACTTC.

The CDR3 sequence: CASSYRKRTGGNEQFF. CDR3 nucleotide sequence: TGTGCCAGCAGTTACCGGAAGCGGACAGGGGGCAATGAGCAGTTCTTC. This rearrangement joins TRBV6-2 or TRBV6-3 to TRBJ2-1; 10 bases agree with TRBD1. The CDR3 is 16 amino acids. Germline CDR1 and CDR2: MNHEY and SVGEGT. Trimming cost V 2 bases and J 6 bases; bases outside gene matches: 7.

The chain is built from TRBV28 and TRBJ2-6; no clear D gene. V was clipped by 7 bases and J by 0 bases, with 10 bases between them. This CDR3 contains 15 residues. Germline V gene data show CDR1 as MDHEN and CDR2 as SYDVKM. The CDR3 loop is CASTSGASGANVLTF. The CDR3 DNA is TGTGCCAGCACCTCAGGAGCCTCTGGGGCCAACGTCCTGACTTTC.